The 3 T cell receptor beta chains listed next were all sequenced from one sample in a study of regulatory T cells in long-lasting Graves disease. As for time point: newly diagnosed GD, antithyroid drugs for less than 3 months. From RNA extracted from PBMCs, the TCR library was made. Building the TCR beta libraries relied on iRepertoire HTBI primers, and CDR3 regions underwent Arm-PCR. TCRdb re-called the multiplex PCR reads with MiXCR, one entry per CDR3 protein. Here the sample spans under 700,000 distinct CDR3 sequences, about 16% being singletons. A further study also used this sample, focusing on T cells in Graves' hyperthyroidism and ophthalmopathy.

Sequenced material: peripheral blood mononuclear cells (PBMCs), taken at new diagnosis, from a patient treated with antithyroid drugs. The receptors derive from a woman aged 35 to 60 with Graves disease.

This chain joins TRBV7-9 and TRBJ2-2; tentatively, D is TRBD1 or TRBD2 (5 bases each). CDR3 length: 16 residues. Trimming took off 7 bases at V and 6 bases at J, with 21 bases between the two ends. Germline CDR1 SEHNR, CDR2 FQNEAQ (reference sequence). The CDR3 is CASTQHGAQNPGELFF. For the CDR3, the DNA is TGTGCCAGCACCCAACACGGGGCCCAGAATCCCGGGGAGCTGTTTTTT.

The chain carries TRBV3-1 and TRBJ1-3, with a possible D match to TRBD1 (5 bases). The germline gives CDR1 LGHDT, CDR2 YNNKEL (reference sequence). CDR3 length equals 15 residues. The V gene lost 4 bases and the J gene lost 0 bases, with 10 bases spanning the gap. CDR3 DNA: TGTGCCAGCAGCCGAGGGGCTACCTCTGGAAACACCATATATTTT. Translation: CASSRGATSGNTIYF.

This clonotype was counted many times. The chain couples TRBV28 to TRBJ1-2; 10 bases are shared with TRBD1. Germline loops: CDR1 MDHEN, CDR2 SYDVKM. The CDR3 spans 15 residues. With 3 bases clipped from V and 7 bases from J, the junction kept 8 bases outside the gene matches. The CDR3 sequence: CASSFPGQGRAGYTF. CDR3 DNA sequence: TGTGCCAGCAGTTTCCCGGGACAGGGGCGGGCTGGCTACACCTTC.